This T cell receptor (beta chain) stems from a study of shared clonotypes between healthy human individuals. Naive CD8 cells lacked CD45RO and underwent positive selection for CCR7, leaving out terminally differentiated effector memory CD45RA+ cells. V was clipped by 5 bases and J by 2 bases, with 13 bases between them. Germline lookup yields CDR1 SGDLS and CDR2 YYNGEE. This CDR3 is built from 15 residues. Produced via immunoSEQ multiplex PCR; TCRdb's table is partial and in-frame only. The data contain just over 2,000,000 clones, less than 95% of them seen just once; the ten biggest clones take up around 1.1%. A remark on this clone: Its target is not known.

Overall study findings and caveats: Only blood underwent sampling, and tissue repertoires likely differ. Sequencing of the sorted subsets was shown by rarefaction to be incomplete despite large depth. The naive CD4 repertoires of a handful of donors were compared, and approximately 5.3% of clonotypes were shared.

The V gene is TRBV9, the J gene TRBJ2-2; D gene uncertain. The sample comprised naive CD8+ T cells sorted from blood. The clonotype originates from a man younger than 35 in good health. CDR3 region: CASSLEGFNTGELFF. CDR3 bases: TGTGCCAGCAGTCTCGAAGGTTTCAACACCGGGGAGCTGTTTTTT.